This T cell receptor beta chain derives from a study of T cell changes during pregnancy in multiple sclerosis. Using immunoSEQ multiplex PCR, the repertoire was profiled, and TCRdb retains in-frame clones only, with some absent. Of some 100,000 clones listed, around nine tenths were seen once; the top ten hold 1.2%. This TCR came from a female donor with multiple sclerosis, enrolled in a pregnancy study. The sequencing used peripheral blood, collected in the second trimester of pregnancy.

CDR3 sequence (DNA): TGCAGCGCCTGGACAGATACTCCTTACGAGCAGTACTTC. Amino acid sequence: CSAWTDTPYEQYF. This chain uses TRBV29-1 with TRBJ2-7; D might be TRBD1 (6 bases). The V and J ends lost 7 bases and 4 bases respectively, with 17 bases between them. Germline V gene data show CDR1 as SQVTM and CDR2 as ANQGSEA. The CDR3 contains 13 residues.